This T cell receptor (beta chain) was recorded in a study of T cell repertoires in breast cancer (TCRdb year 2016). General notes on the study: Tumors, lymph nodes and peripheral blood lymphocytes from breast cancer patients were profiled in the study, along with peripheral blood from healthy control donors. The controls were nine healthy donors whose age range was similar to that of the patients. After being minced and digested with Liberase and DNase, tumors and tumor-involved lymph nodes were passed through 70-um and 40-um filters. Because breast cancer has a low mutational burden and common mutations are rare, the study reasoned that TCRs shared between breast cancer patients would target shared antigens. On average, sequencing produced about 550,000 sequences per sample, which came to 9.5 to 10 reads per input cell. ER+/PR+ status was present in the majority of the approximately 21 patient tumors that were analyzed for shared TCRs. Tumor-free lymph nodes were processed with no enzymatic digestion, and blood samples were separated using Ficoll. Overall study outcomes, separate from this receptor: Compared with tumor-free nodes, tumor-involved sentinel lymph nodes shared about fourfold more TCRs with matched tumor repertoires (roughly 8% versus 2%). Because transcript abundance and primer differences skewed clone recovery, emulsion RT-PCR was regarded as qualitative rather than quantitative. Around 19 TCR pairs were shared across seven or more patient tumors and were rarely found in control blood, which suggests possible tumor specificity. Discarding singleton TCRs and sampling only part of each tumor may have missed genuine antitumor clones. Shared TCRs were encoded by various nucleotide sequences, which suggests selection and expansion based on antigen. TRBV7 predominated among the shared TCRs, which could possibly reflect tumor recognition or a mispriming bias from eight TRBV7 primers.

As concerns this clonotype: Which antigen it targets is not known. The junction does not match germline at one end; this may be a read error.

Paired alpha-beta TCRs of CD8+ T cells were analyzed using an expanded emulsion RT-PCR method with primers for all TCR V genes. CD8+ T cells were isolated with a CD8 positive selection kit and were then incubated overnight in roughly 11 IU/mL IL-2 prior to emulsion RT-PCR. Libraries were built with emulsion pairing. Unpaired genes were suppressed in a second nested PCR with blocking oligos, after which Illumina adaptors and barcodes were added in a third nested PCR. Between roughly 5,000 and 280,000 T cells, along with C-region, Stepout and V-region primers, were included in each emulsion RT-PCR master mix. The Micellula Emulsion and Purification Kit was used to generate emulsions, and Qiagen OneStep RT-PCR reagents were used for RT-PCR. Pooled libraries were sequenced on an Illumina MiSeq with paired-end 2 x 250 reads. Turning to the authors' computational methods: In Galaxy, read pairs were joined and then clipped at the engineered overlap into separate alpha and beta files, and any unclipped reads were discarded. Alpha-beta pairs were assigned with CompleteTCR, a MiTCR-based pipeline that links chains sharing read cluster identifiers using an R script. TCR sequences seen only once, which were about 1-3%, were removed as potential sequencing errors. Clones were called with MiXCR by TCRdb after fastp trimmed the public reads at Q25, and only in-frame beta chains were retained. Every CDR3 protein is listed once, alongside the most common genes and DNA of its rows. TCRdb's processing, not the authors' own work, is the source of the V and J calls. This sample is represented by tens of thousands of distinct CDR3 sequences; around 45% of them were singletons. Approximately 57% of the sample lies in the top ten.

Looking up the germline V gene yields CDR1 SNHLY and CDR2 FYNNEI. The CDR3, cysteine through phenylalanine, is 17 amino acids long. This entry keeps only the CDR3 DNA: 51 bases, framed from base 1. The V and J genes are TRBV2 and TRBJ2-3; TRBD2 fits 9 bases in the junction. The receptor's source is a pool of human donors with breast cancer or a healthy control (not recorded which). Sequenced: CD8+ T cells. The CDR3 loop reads CAGSEARLAASTDTQYF. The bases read TGTGCCGGCAGTGAAGCGCGACTAGCGGCTAGCACAGATACGCAGTATTTT.